The 26 T cell receptor beta chains listed next were all sequenced from one sample in a study of control samples from healthy donors and cancer patients. Here immunoSEQ multiplex PCR was the method, and the copy in TCRdb shows in-frame clones only, minus some. The profile covers around 130,000 clones, with 70% to 90% appearing a single time and roughly 3.2% taken by the ten largest. The sequenced sample was blood. Every receptor here comes from a man aged 45-60 years in good health.

This clone was seen just once. This chain connects TRBV12-3 or TRBV12-4 to TRBJ2-7, with TRBD1 matching over 10 bases. The CDR3 runs to 13 residues. Trimming took 6 bases from V and 4 from J; bases not matched to a gene: 3. Written as DNA, the CDR3 is TGTGCCAGCAGCCCGGGACAGGGGTACGAGCAGTACTTC. Translation: CASSPGQGYEQYF.

This clone was detected once. The V gene is TRBV6-5, the J gene TRBJ2-5; 14 bases line up with TRBD2. This CDR3 spans 15 amino acids. With V trimmed by 8 bases and J by 1 base, 3 bases remained unmatched. Germline assignment: CDR1 MNHEY and CDR2 SVGAGI. DNA of the CDR3: TGTGCCAGCCGACTAGCGGGGGGGCTCCAAGAGACCCAGTACTTC. This sequence encodes CASRLAGGLQETQYF.

This chain uses TRBV5-6 with TRBJ2-6; no clear D gene. There are 15 residues in the CDR3. V was clipped by 2 bases and J by 0 bases, with 6 bases between them. CDR1 and CDR2 (germline): SGHDT, YYEEEE. CDR3 nucleotides: TGTGCCAGCAGCTTTTCTGTCTCTGGGGCCAACGTCCTGACTTTC. Amino acid sequence: CASSFSVSGANVLTF.

This rearrangement joins TRBV3-1 (or the pseudogene TRBV3-2) to TRBJ2-1; TRBD2 agrees at 9 bases. Germline V gene lookup returns CDR1 LGHDT and CDR2 YNNKEL (reference sequence). CDR3 size: 13 residues. Unmatched junction bases numbered 4, after V lost 8 bases and J lost 5 bases. The CDR3 nucleotides read TGTGCCAGCGGGTTAGCGGGGGACAATGAGCAGTTCTTC. This codes for CASGLAGDNEQFF.

CDR3 sequence (DNA): TGTGCCTGGAACCGACAGGGATTCTCTGGAAACACCATATATTTT. Translated: CAWNRQGFSGNTIYF. This rearrangement joins TRBV30 to TRBJ1-3; 7 bases fit TRBD1. CDR1 and CDR2 from the germline V gene are GTSNPN and SVGIG (reference sequence). The J segment lost 0 bases and the V segment lost 4 bases, leaving 6 bases of the junction unmatched. CDR3 length: 15 amino acids.

The chain employs TRBV7-9 and TRBJ2-2; D may be TRBD2 (6 bases). Germline CDR1 is SEHNR and CDR2 is FQNEAQ (reference sequence). CDR3 length: 16 residues. V lost 5 bases to trimming and J lost 4 bases, with 17 bases between them. CDR3 amino acids: CASSAPKEGGTGELFF. CDR3 nucleotides: TGTGCCAGCAGCGCTCCCAAGGAGGGTGGCACCGGGGAGCTGTTTTTT.

About this clone itself: This same CDR3 is encoded by further DNA sequences in the sample. CDR3 DNA sequence: TGTGCCAGCAGTTTACGGAGCTATGGCTACACCTTC. Protein product: CASSLRSYGYTF. The gene calls are TRBV28 and TRBJ1-2; D gene ambiguous. The CDR3 runs 12 residues. The V gene's germline CDR1 is MDHEN and CDR2 SYDVKM. V was clipped by 2 bases and J by 4 bases, with 5 bases between them.

The gene calls are TRBV14 and TRBJ2-3; perhaps TRBD2 as D (6 bases). V was cut by 4 bases and J by 5 bases, with 13 bases left in between. The CDR3 covers 14 residues. The germline V gene encodes CDR1 SGHDN and CDR2 FVKESK. CDR3 DNA sequence: TGTGCCAGCAGCCTCGCCATCGGGAGAGATACGCAGTATTTT. Translating it yields CASSLAIGRDTQYF.

The chain recombines TRBV19 with TRBJ2-6, with TRBD1 matching over 8 bases. This CDR3 spans 16 amino acids. Losses at the gene ends were 5 bases for V and 2 bases for J; bases not matched to a gene: 5. Germline CDR1 reads LNHDA; CDR2 reads SQIVND (reference sequence). The CDR3 nucleotides read TGTGCCAGTAGTGTGGACAGGGTCGCTGGGGCCAACGTCCTGACTTTC. Amino acid sequence: CASSVDRVAGANVLTF. Using reference TRBV19 and TRBJ2-6 for the parts outside the CDR3, the full variable domain is DGGITQSPKYLFRKEGQNVTLSCEQNLNHDAMYWYRQDPGQGLRLIYYSQIVNDFQKGDIAEGYSVSREKKESFPLTVTSAQKNPTAFYLCASSVDRVAGANVLTFGAGSRLTVL.

The CDR3 spells CASSLGGSHGTEAFF. The CDR3 bases are TGTGCCAGCAGCTTAGGGGGGAGTCATGGCACTGAAGCTTTCTTT. This sequence joins TRBV7-9 and TRBJ1-1, with D tentatively TRBD1 (5 bases). Germline CDR1 SEHNR, CDR2 FQNEAQ (reference sequence). The V end lost 1 base, the J end lost 4 bases, and 13 bases lay between the germline ends. The CDR3 has 15 amino acids.

This chain joins TRBV7-9 and TRBJ2-2; D is uncertain. CDR3 length: 13 amino acids. Trimming removed 6 bases from V and 0 bases from J, with 5 bases in between. The germline V gene has CDR1 SEHNR and CDR2 FQNEAQ (reference sequence). The chain's CDR3 is CASRKANTGELFF. Here the CDR3 DNA reads TGTGCCAGCAGGAAGGCGAACACCGGGGAGCTGTTTTTT. Based on the CDR3 plus reference TRBV7-9 and TRBJ2-2, the full variable domain is DTGVSQNPRHKITKRGQNVTFRCDPISEHNRLYWYRQTLGQGPEFLTYFQNEAQLEKSRLLSDRFSAERPKGSFSTLEIQRTEQGDSAMYLCASRKANTGELFFGEGSRLTVL.

The V gene is TRBV7-9, the J gene TRBJ2-2; the match to TRBD1 covers 8 bases. Germline CDR1 SEHNR, CDR2 FQNEAQ (reference sequence). The CDR3 consists of 16 residues. Unmatched junction bases numbered 5, after V lost 0 bases and J lost 5 bases. CDR3 nucleotide sequence: TGTGCCAGCAGCTTAGCCTGGACAGGGAATACCGGGGAGCTGTTTTTT. Protein sequence: CASSLAWTGNTGELFF.

The chain uses TRBV11-2 and TRBJ2-7, with 11 bases aligning to TRBD2. The germline gives CDR1 SGHAT, CDR2 FQNNGV. The CDR3 is 15 residues long. J gave up 6 bases and V 1 base, and 5 bases lay outside the gene matches. The chain's CDR3 is CASSLVTSGAVEQYF. Here the CDR3 DNA reads TGTGCCAGCAGCTTAGTGACTAGCGGGGCTGTCGAGCAGTACTTC.

The V call is TRBV6-5, the J call TRBJ1-5; D unresolved. The CDR3 contains 13 residues. Germline V lookup: CDR1 MNHEY, CDR2 SVGAGI. V was shortened by 8 bases and J by 0 bases, with 8 bases between the two germline ends. The CDR3 is CASQFSSNQPQHF. The CDR3 region has the DNA TGTGCCAGCCAATTTTCTAGCAATCAGCCCCAGCATTTT.

Concerning this clone: The sample carries other DNA sequences with the same CDR3. The genes are TRBV3-1 (or the pseudogene TRBV3-2) and TRBJ2-5; TRBD2 agrees at 12 bases. Trimming took 1 base from V and 4 from J; bases not matched to a gene: 4. Germline values: CDR1 LGHDT, CDR2 YNNKEL (reference sequence). CDR3 length: 16 residues. Here the CDR3 reads CASSQGLAGGGETQYF. The CDR3 DNA follows: TGTGCCAGCAGCCAAGGGCTAGCGGGGGGGGGAGAGACCCAGTACTTC.

The V gene is TRBV5-8, the J gene TRBJ2-3; TRBD1 aligns across 9 bases. This CDR3 comprises 15 residues. The germline V gene has CDR1 SGHTS and CDR2 YDEGEE. The junction had 8 bases not matched to a gene; V was cut back by 4 bases and J by 5 bases. CDR3 DNA: TGTGCCAGCAGCCCCGGACAGGGGTTATTAGATACGCAGTATTTT. This codes for CASSPGQGLLDTQYF.

This clone was seen a single time. This chain connects TRBV6-5 to TRBJ2-2, with D possibly being TRBD1 (5 bases). CDR3 length: 15 amino acids. V lost 0 bases and J 5 bases, leaving 10 bases between the germline ends. CDR1 is MNHEY and CDR2 is SVGAGI in the germline V gene. The CDR3 protein is CASSYSNRGTGELFF. The DNA for the CDR3 is TGTGCCAGCAGTTACTCGAATAGGGGTACCGGGGAGCTGTTTTTT.

This clone showed up just a few times. The chain recombines TRBV2 with TRBJ1-2, with 7 bases identical to TRBD1. CDR1 and CDR2 from the germline V gene are SNHLY and FYNNEI. This CDR3 region has 13 residues. The J segment lost 8 bases and the V segment lost 5 bases, leaving 8 bases of the junction unmatched. The DNA for the CDR3 is TGTGCCAGCAGTCAATCTCAGGGGGGCGGCTACACCTTC. Protein product: CASSQSQGGGYTF.

The J gene is TRBJ2-2, the V gene TRBV11-2; 7 bases fit TRBD1. V shed 5 bases, J shed 5 bases, and the junction held 11 bases outside the gene matches. Germline CDR1 SGHAT, CDR2 FQNNGV. The CDR3 has 16 residues. CDR3 coding DNA: TGTGCCAGCAGCCCAACCTGGACAGGAAAAACCGGGGAGCTGTTTTTT. It encodes CASSPTWTGKTGELFF.

V gene TRBV4-1 combines with J gene TRBJ1-1; D call uncertain. CDR3 length equals 15 residues. Germline V gene data show CDR1 as MGHRA and CDR2 as YSYEKL. Trimming cost V 4 bases and J 0 bases, with 12 bases left between them. CDR3 coding DNA: TGCGCCAGCAGCCTTCTGGACGGGGTGAACACTGAAGCTTTCTTT. Protein: CASSLLDGVNTEAFF.

This chain links TRBV10-2 with TRBJ2-2; D gene uncertain. From germline, CDR1 is WSHSY and CDR2 SAAADI. CDR3 length: 16 amino acids. V was trimmed by 0 bases and J by 5 bases, leaving 13 bases between them. The CDR3 DNA follows: TGCGCCAGCAGTGAGTCGAGGTTAGCAAGGACCGGGGAGCTGTTTTTT. This encodes CASSESRLARTGELFF.

The rearrangement links TRBV7-9 to TRBJ1-2; 8 positions match TRBD1. V shed 5 bases and J 7 bases; nucleotides not matched to a gene: 9. The CDR3 contains 14 residues. CDR1 is SEHNR and CDR2 is FQNEAQ in the germline V gene (reference sequence). DNA for the CDR3: TGTGCCAGCAGCAGGACAGGGCGGGATTCTGGCTACACCTTC. Translation: CASSRTGRDSGYTF.

The chain links TRBV5-4 to TRBJ2-1; 9 bases fit TRBD1. Germline CDR1 SGHNT, CDR2 YYREEE (reference sequence). Trimming removed 3 bases from V and 3 bases from J; junction bases left unmatched: 4. CDR3 length: 15 amino acids. CDR3 bases: TGTGCCAGCAGCTCGGGACAGGGCCTCTACAATGAGCAGTTCTTC. It translates to CASSSGQGLYNEQFF. Complete variable domain (other parts from reference TRBV5-4 and TRBJ2-1): ETGVTQSPTHLIKTRGQQVTLRCSSQSGHNTVSWYQQALGQGPQFIFQYYREEENGRGNFPPRFSGLQFPNYSSELNVNALELDDSALYLCASSSGQGLYNEQFFGPGTRLTVL.

This chain links TRBV24-1 with TRBJ2-7, with D tentatively TRBD1 or TRBD2 (5 bases each). CDR3 length: 14 amino acids. Germline V CDR1 and CDR2: KGHDR, SFDVKD. The V end was cut by 3 bases, the J end by 5 bases, with 13 bases between. The CDR3 nucleotides read TGTGCCACCAGTGATCCAAATTTGGGGGACGAGCAGTACTTC. Its translation is CATSDPNLGDEQYF.

The J gene is TRBJ2-1, the V gene TRBV29-1, with unresolved D. Between the trimmed V and J ends, which lost 2 bases and 0 bases, there was a span of 11 bases. This CDR3 is built from 15 residues. CDR1 is SQVTM and CDR2 is ANQGSEA in the germline V gene. CDR3 in DNA: TGCAGCGTTGAACCGACACGTCCCTCCTACAATGAGCAGTTCTTC. It translates to CSVEPTRPSYNEQFF.

DNA for the CDR3: TGTGCCACCAGTGCCCTTCGGGCAGGGCGGGAGACCCAGTACTTC. It specifies CATSALRAGRETQYF. V is TRBV24-1 and J is TRBJ2-5; D may be TRBD1 (5 bases). This CDR3 has 15 residues. V lost 5 bases, J lost 5 bases, and 17 bases lay in between. The germline V gene encodes CDR1 KGHDR and CDR2 SFDVKD.